The 7 T cell receptor beta chains given below trace back to one sample, sequenced in a study of cytomegalovirus exposure and HLA in healthy donors. Using immunoSEQ multiplex PCR, the repertoire was profiled, and TCRdb retains in-frame clones only, with some absent. The sample carries about 63,000 clones, around 89% recorded once. What was sequenced was PBMCs. These receptor sequences come from a young woman in good health and CMV-seronegative.

Worth noting for this clone: The same CDR3 arises from other DNA sequences in this sample as well. The chain links TRBV5-6 to TRBJ2-1; 9 bases are shared with TRBD1. With 0 bases clipped from V and 4 bases from J, the junction kept 2 bases outside the gene matches. Germline loops: CDR1 SGHDT, CDR2 YYEEEE. This CDR3 contains 15 residues. CDR3 protein: CASSLGDREYNEQFF. The CDR3 nucleotides are TGTGCCAGCAGCTTGGGGGACAGGGAATACAATGAGCAGTTCTTC.

The CDR3 DNA reads TGTGCCAGCAGTGAAGGGCCACGGCGGGAGCAGTACTTC. Amino acids: CASSEGPRREQYF. The V call is TRBV2, the J call TRBJ2-7; D gene ambiguous. The CDR3 extends over 13 amino acids. Trimming removed 1 base from V and 7 bases from J, with 11 bases in between. Germline V gives CDR1 SNHLY, CDR2 FYNNEI.

The chain links TRBV6-6 to TRBJ2-5; D is unresolved. CDR3 length: 12 residues. V was clipped by 0 bases and J by 5 bases, with 4 bases between them. Germline V CDR1 and CDR2: MNHNY, SVGAGI (reference sequence). The CDR3 DNA reads TGTGCCAGCAGTTACTCTATCGAGACCCAGTACTTC. Translating it yields CASSYSIETQYF.

The chain employs TRBV7-9 and TRBJ2-5; the D gene is possibly TRBD2 (6 bases). The germline V gene has CDR1 SEHNR and CDR2 FQNEAQ (reference sequence). V was trimmed by 5 bases and J by 5 bases, leaving 30 bases between them. The CDR3 consists of 19 residues. CDR3 sequence: CASSPRLVQSVQGLETQYF. The CDR3 DNA is TGTGCCAGCAGCCCCCGACTAGTACAGTCGGTCCAAGGTCTGGAGACCCAGTACTTC.

The chain recombines TRBV6-5 with TRBJ2-3; D gene ambiguous. This CDR3 has 14 amino acids. Trimming stripped 0 bases from V and 2 bases from J, with 6 bases between. Germline V gene lookup returns CDR1 MNHEY and CDR2 SVGAGI. CDR3 sequence reads: CASSYSHSTDTQYF. CDR3 coding DNA: TGTGCCAGCAGTTACTCCCACTCCACAGATACGCAGTATTTT.

The J gene is TRBJ1-2, the V gene TRBV5-6; 8 bases are a match to TRBD1. With 6 bases clipped from V and 10 bases from J, the junction kept 14 bases outside the gene matches. Germline CDR1 reads SGHDT; CDR2 reads YYEEEE. The CDR3 has 14 residues. The CDR3 bases are TGTGCCAGCACTGGGACAGGCGAAAAGTGGGTCTACACCTTC. Protein sequence: CASTGTGEKWVYTF.

This clone came up a few times. This chain connects TRBV6-4 to TRBJ2-2, with a possible D match to TRBD1 (6 bases). CDR1 and CDR2 from the germline V gene are MRHNA and SNTAGT. The CDR3 is made up of 14 amino acids. Trimming took off 4 bases at V and 5 bases at J, with 11 bases between the two ends. The CDR3 sequence: CASSATRGTGELFF. In DNA form, the CDR3 reads TGTGCCAGCAGTGCGACCAGGGGAACCGGGGAGCTGTTTTTT.